This TCR beta chain was observed in a study of post-analysis software for immune sequencing data. Turning to the study itself: Disease courses included relapsing-remitting, secondary progressive and progressive-relapsing multiple sclerosis.

Unique molecular identifiers were built into the TCR beta cDNA libraries. TCRdb fed the PCR reads into MiXCR, producing one record per CDR3 protein. The data show around 400,000 distinct CDR3 sequences, approximately 38% seen once. Overall study results and limits: By F measure, samples from a shared preparation batch strongly co-clustered. Compared with controls, patients had more of about five TRBV segments, including TRBV5-6, TRBV5-1 and TRBV20-1.

The length of the CDR3 is 17 residues. Germline V gene data show CDR1 as MDHEN and CDR2 as SYDVKM. Trimming removed 4 bases at V and 1 base at J, with 19 bases between. As concerns this clonotype: Its antigen remains unidentified.

The chain has TRBV28 and TRBJ2-5; D possibly matches TRBD1 or TRBD2 (6 bases each). What was sequenced was blood. This TCR derives from a girl aged 2-10 years with multiple sclerosis. The CDR3 region is CASSSSTRGPVQETQYF. The CDR3 bases are TGTGCCAGCAGTTCCTCAACCCGGGGGCCGGTCCAAGAGACCCAGTACTTC.